Shown below are 28 T cell receptor beta chains from a single sample sequenced in a study of CD8+ T cells in alopecia areata. RNA, once extracted, was reverse transcribed into cDNA for use as the sequencing template. Generated by immunoSEQ multiplex PCR, the TCRdb table keeps only in-frame clones and is missing some. The sample records under 150,000 clones, roughly three fifths being singletons. Sample treatment: oral pan-JAK inhibitor, 5-10 mg twice daily. Sample: CD4+ T cells sorted from blood, taken at week 24, from a patient treated with tofacitinib. Receptor source: a human donor with alopecia areata.

V usage is TRBV7-9 and J usage is TRBJ1-2, with 9 bases that match TRBD1. This CDR3 has 15 amino acids. From germline, CDR1 is SEHNR and CDR2 FQNEAQ (reference sequence). V was clipped by 5 bases and J by 5 bases; unmatched bases: 9. This chain's CDR3 is CASSRGQGERYGYTF. Here the CDR3 DNA reads TGTGCCAGCAGCCGGGGACAGGGAGAGAGGTATGGCTACACCTTC.

The chain joins TRBV5-1 to TRBJ2-7; TRBD1 might be the D (6 bases). V lost 0 bases, J lost 7 bases, and 17 bases lay in between. Germline values: CDR1 SGHRS, CDR2 YFSETQ. The CDR3 spans 15 residues. CDR3: CASSLEGTRIEEQYF. As DNA, the CDR3 is TGCGCCAGCAGCTTGGAGGGGACACGGATTGAGGAGCAGTACTTC. Looking up the rest from reference TRBV5-1 and TRBJ2-7 gives the full variable domain: KAGVTQTPRYLIKTRGQQVTLSCSPISGHRSVSWYQQTPGQGLQFLFEYFSETQRNKGNFPGRFSGRQFSNSRSEMNVSTLELGDSALYLCASSLEGTRIEEQYFGPGTRLTVT.

Only a few counts were recorded for this clone. V is TRBV27 and J is TRBJ2-1; D uncertain. Germline V CDR1 and CDR2: MNHEY, SMNVEV (reference sequence). This CDR3 contains 13 residues. V gave up 1 base and J gave up 9 bases, with 10 bases separating them. The CDR3 DNA is TGTGCCAGCAGTTTATTTCTAGACGGTGAGCAGTTCTTC. It codes for CASSLFLDGEQFF.

The V gene is TRBV10-3, the J gene TRBJ2-5, with 9 bases fitting TRBD1. The germline V gene has CDR1 ENHRY and CDR2 SYGVKD. The CDR3 extends over 15 amino acids. The ends lost 8 bases at V and 5 bases at J; junction bases unmatched: 12. The CDR3 sequence: CAIGGGQGVRETQYF. CDR3 sequence (DNA): TGTGCCATCGGGGGGGGACAGGGTGTACGGGAGACCCAGTACTTC.

The chain has TRBV11-2 and TRBJ2-3; D gene uncertain. V was pared by 5 bases and J by 3 bases, with 12 bases between. The CDR3 has 14 amino acids. The V gene's germline CDR1 is SGHAT and CDR2 FQNNGV. In DNA form, the CDR3 reads TGTGCCAGCAGCCCACACCCGCGTACAGATACGCAGTATTTT. It is translated as CASSPHPRTDTQYF.

Ten or more counts support this clone. This sample includes further DNA sequences coding for the same CDR3. The gene calls are TRBV7-9 and TRBJ2-5, with D unresolved. The CDR3 is 11 amino acids. Germline V gene data show CDR1 as SEHNR and CDR2 as FQNEAQ (reference sequence). Trimming pared 5 bases from V and 5 bases from J, leaving 6 bases between. The CDR3 sequence is CASSPGETQYF. The CDR3 DNA reads as TGTGCCAGCAGCCCCGGGGAGACCCAGTACTTC.

The chain carries TRBV29-1 and TRBJ2-3, with 10 nucleotides matching TRBD1. With 7 bases clipped from V and 0 bases from J, the junction kept 10 bases outside the gene matches. Germline loops: CDR1 SQVTM, CDR2 ANQGSEA. This CDR3 has 16 amino acids. CDR3 sequence: CSGRGWDRGSTDTQYF. DNA of the CDR3: TGCAGCGGCCGAGGCTGGGACAGGGGTAGCACAGATACGCAGTATTTT.

The chain joins TRBV19 to TRBJ2-3; no clear D gene. Germline V gene sequence: CDR1 LNHDA, CDR2 SQIVND (reference sequence). The V and J ends lost 9 bases and 2 bases respectively, with 12 bases between them. The CDR3 runs 13 residues. The chain's CDR3 is CASGRTNTDTQYF. CDR3 DNA: TGTGCCAGCGGACGGACCAACACAGATACGCAGTATTTT.

This CDR3 reads CASSQHGDTQYF. CDR3 sequence (DNA): TGTGCCAGCAGCCAGCACGGGGATACGCAGTATTTT. This chain connects TRBV6-5 to TRBJ2-3; D gene uncertain. In germline, CDR1 is MNHEY, CDR2 SVGAGI. The ends were cut back, 6 bases at V and 6 bases at J, with 10 bases in the middle. The length of the CDR3 is 12 residues.

This chain joins TRBV6-1 and TRBJ2-3; D is unresolved. Trimming cost V 1 base and J 2 bases, with 4 bases left between them. Germline V gene lookup returns CDR1 MNHNS and CDR2 SASEGT. This CDR3 comprises 13 residues. This CDR3 reads CASSEDTTDTQYF. The CDR3 nucleotides are TGTGCCAGCAGTGAAGACACCACAGATACGCAGTATTTT.

This clone was observed a handful of times. This rearrangement joins TRBV7-2 to TRBJ2-7, with 7 bases fitting TRBD1. The CDR3 loop spans 13 amino acids. Trimming cost V 4 bases and J 3 bases; bases outside gene matches: 3. Germline lookup yields CDR1 SGHTA and CDR2 FQGNSA. The CDR3 DNA reads as TGTGCCAGCAGCTACCGGACAGGCTACGAGCAGTACTTC. It is translated as CASSYRTGYEQYF.

The chain couples TRBV7-9 to TRBJ1-1, with D maybe TRBD1 (5 bases). V shed 7 bases and J shed 7 bases, with 10 bases lying between them. Germline V CDR1 and CDR2: SEHNR, FQNEAQ (reference sequence). The CDR3 is 11 amino acids. As DNA, the CDR3 is TGTGCCAGCACCTTTACAGGTGAAGCTTTCTTT. Translating gives CASTFTGEAFF.

The sample holds one count of this clone. The chain couples TRBV4-1 to TRBJ1-1; D is ambiguous. The V gene lost 4 bases and the J gene lost 4 bases, with 13 bases spanning the gap. The length of the CDR3 is 14 residues. Germline V lookup: CDR1 MGHRA, CDR2 YSYEKL. CDR3 in amino acids: CASSPAPGFTEAFF. In DNA form, the CDR3 reads TGCGCCAGCAGCCCCGCCCCGGGCTTCACTGAAGCTTTCTTT.

The rearrangement joins TRBV30 to TRBJ1-2, with D unclear. From germline, CDR1 is GTSNPN and CDR2 SVGIG (reference sequence). Trimming cost V 1 base and J 4 bases, with 13 bases left between them. The CDR3 runs 14 residues. The CDR3 region has the DNA TGTGCCTGGAGTGGCGGCCCATCTCGCTATGGCTACACCTTC. Translation: CAWSGGPSRYGYTF. The whole variable domain, remainder taken from reference TRBV30 and TRBJ1-2, is SQTIHQWPATLVQPVGSPLSLECTVEGTSNPNLYWYRQAAGRGLQLLFYSVGIGQISSEVPQNLSASRPQDRQFILSSKKLLLSDSGFYLCAWSGGPSRYGYTFGSGTRLTVV.

The chain uses TRBV30 and TRBJ1-6; D remains unclear. Germline V gives CDR1 GTSNPN, CDR2 SVGIG (reference sequence). This CDR3 comprises 14 residues. V gave up 0 bases and J gave up 10 bases, with 13 bases separating them. This chain's CDR3 is CAWSVEAVSSPLHF. Written as DNA, the CDR3 is TGTGCCTGGAGTGTGGAGGCCGTAAGCTCACCCCTCCACTTT. Full variable domain (missing parts from reference TRBV30 and TRBJ1-6): SQTIHQWPATLVQPVGSPLSLECTVEGTSNPNLYWYRQAAGRGLQLLFYSVGIGQISSEVPQNLSASRPQDRQFILSSKKLLLSDSGFYLCAWSVEAVSSPLHFGNGTRLTVT.

The chain is built from TRBV7-2 and TRBJ2-1; TRBD2 matches 11 bases. The germline CDR1 and CDR2 sequences are SGHTA and FQGNSA. The trim removed 5 bases at V and 9 bases at J, leaving 12 bases unmatched. This CDR3 is built from 16 residues. CDR3 sequence: CASSTVAGGILVEQFF. The CDR3 nucleotides read TGTGCCAGCAGCACGGTAGCGGGGGGGATTTTGGTTGAGCAGTTCTTC.

This clone was seen more than once but under ten times. In DNA form, the CDR3 reads TGTGCCAGCAGCCAAGGGACAAACCATAATTCACCCCTCCACTTT. It specifies CASSQGTNHNSPLHF. The chain uses TRBV14 and TRBJ1-6; weak D call: TRBD1 (5 bases). The V end lost 1 base, the J end lost 5 bases, and 9 bases lay between the germline ends. Germline V lookup: CDR1 SGHDN, CDR2 FVKESK. This CDR3 has 15 amino acids. The whole variable domain, remainder taken from reference TRBV14 and TRBJ1-6, is EAGVTQFPSHSVIEKGQTVTLRCDPISGHDNLYWYRRVMGKEIKFLLHFVKESKQDESGMPNNRFLAERTGGTYSTLKVQPAELEDSGVYFCASSQGTNHNSPLHFGNGTRLTVT.

The V call is TRBV5-6, the J call TRBJ2-1; TRBD2 agrees at 8 bases. Trimming removed 4 bases from V and 12 bases from J; junction bases left unmatched: 21. Germline CDR1 SGHDT, CDR2 YYEEEE. The CDR3 spans 17 residues. The CDR3 bases are TGTGCCAGCAGCCATCCCCCCGGGACTAGAATAACAATGACGCAGTTCTTC. Amino acids: CASSHPPGTRITMTQFF.

This clone has only a few counts. The gene calls are TRBV30 and TRBJ1-5, with D unclear. Trimming left V 1 base short and J 3 bases short, with 7 bases between. The CDR3 is 13 amino acids. Germline V gene lookup returns CDR1 GTSNPN and CDR2 SVGIG (reference sequence). The CDR3: CAWSEQYNQPQHF. The CDR3 DNA reads TGTGCCTGGAGTGAACAGTACAATCAGCCCCAGCATTTT.

This clone has more than one count but fewer than ten. The V call is TRBV6-5, the J call TRBJ2-7; D perhaps matches TRBD1 (6 bases). Trimming took off 5 bases at V and 2 bases at J, with 13 bases between the two ends. This CDR3 is 14 amino acids long. The germline V gene has CDR1 MNHEY and CDR2 SVGAGI. CDR3 sequence reads: CASSRQAGAYEQYF. Written as DNA, the CDR3 is TGTGCCAGCAGTCGACAGGCAGGGGCCTACGAGCAGTACTTC.

The gene calls are TRBV7-6 and TRBJ2-1, with D perhaps being TRBD1 or TRBD2 (5 bases each). The CDR3 contains 14 residues. Looked up from germline, CDR1 is SGHVS and CDR2 is FNYEAQ. The V and J ends lost 5 bases and 9 bases respectively, with 17 bases between them. CDR3 in DNA: TGTGCCAGCAGCCGACGGGACGGGCAGGGTGAGCAGTTCTTC. Its translation is CASSRRDGQGEQFF.

This clone was counted between two and nine times. The rearrangement joins TRBV30 to TRBJ1-4; D is unresolved. Trimming cost V 2 bases and J 8 bases, with 9 bases left between them. Germline V gene data show CDR1 as GTSNPN and CDR2 as SVGIG (reference sequence). CDR3 length equals 12 residues. CDR3 loop: CAWSRQVEKLFF. CDR3 bases: TGTGCCTGGAGTAGGCAGGTAGAAAAACTGTTTTTT.

This clone was counted between two and nine times. The V and J genes are TRBV10-3 and TRBJ2-5; D not resolved. This CDR3 spans 14 amino acids. Trimming left V 3 bases short and J 3 bases short, with 11 bases between. The germline V gene has CDR1 ENHRY and CDR2 SYGVKD. The CDR3 bases are TGTGCCATCAGTGATGGACCCAATAAAGAGACCCAGTACTTC. As protein: CAISDGPNKETQYF.

The chain recombines TRBV4-3 with TRBJ2-3; possibly TRBD1 for D (5 bases). The V end was cut by 3 bases, the J end by 5 bases, with 18 bases between. The CDR3 contains 16 residues. Germline loops: CDR1 LGHNA, CDR2 YSLEER. CDR3 loop: CASSQTAPPRIDTQYF. The CDR3 region has the DNA TGCGCCAGCAGCCAGACAGCCCCTCCGCGGATAGATACGCAGTATTTT.

The rearrangement joins TRBV29-1 to TRBJ2-2, with D maybe TRBD2 (6 bases). Trimming cost V 3 bases and J 7 bases, with 12 bases left between them. Per germline, CDR1 SQVTM and CDR2 ANQGSEA. The CDR3 is 13 amino acids. The CDR3 is CSVDKGTGGELFF. The CDR3 region has the DNA TGCAGCGTTGACAAGGGGACTGGCGGGGAGCTGTTTTTT.

The chain has TRBV9 and TRBJ1-1; D ambiguous. Germline lookup yields CDR1 SGDLS and CDR2 YYNGEE. V lost 4 bases to trimming and J lost 4 bases, with 17 bases between them. The CDR3 is 15 amino acids. The CDR3 nucleotides are TGTGCCAGCAGCCCAGTTGATGGGGTAGGCACTGAAGCTTTCTTT. This sequence encodes CASSPVDGVGTEAFF.

V and J are TRBV29-1 and TRBJ1-1; D is unclear. Germline lookup yields CDR1 SQVTM and CDR2 ANQGSEA. Deletions cut 6 bases from V and 1 base from J, with 9 bases between. The CDR3 runs to 12 residues. CDR3 protein: CSVGMRNTEAFF. The CDR3 DNA reads TGCAGCGTCGGGATGCGGAACACTGAAGCTTTCTTT.

This clone has only a few counts. The chain carries TRBV9 and TRBJ2-5; D may correspond to TRBD1 or TRBD2 (5 bases each). The CDR3 extends over 15 amino acids. Germline V gene lookup returns CDR1 SGDLS and CDR2 YYNGEE. Trimming removed 2 bases from V and 4 bases from J, with 15 bases in between. The CDR3 coding sequence is TGTGCCAGCAGCGTCCAAGGGACCCAGGCAGAGACCCAGTACTTC. It codes for CASSVQGTQAETQYF.